This entry lists 11 T cell receptor beta chains sequenced from one sample in a study of T cell responses to AZD1222 COVID-19 vaccine. Generated by immunoSEQ multiplex PCR, the TCRdb table keeps only in-frame clones and is missing some. This repertoire shows around 200,000 clones, approximately 92% found once; its top ten account for roughly 1%. This specimen was peripheral blood, taken 28 days after the second dose of the MenACWY control vaccine. The origin of the receptors is an adult who received the MenACWY meningococcal vaccine as a control.

The V gene is TRBV5-4, the J gene TRBJ1-1, with D possibly TRBD1 on 5 matching bases. The germline CDR1 and CDR2 sequences are SGHNT and YYREEE (reference sequence). CDR3 size: 17 residues. V lost 0 bases and J lost 2, with 17 bases in between. This chain's CDR3 is CASSLVFGTGDNTEAFF. CDR3 nucleotide sequence: TGTGCCAGCAGCTTGGTATTTGGTACAGGAGATAACACTGAAGCTTTCTTT.

The J gene is TRBJ2-5, the V gene TRBV2; maybe TRBD1 (6 bases). V lost 3 bases, J lost 5 bases, and 13 bases lay in between. Germline V CDR1 and CDR2: SNHLY, FYNNEI. This CDR3 region has 14 residues. CDR3 protein: CASSDVRGSETQYF. The CDR3 DNA is TGTGCCAGCAGTGACGTTAGGGGGTCGGAGACCCAGTACTTC.

This chain joins TRBV5-4 and TRBJ2-1; D could derive from TRBD1 or TRBD2 (5 bases each). Germline CDR1 is SGHNT and CDR2 is YYREEE (reference sequence). The CDR3 runs to 14 residues. V was clipped by 5 bases and J by 10 bases, with 19 bases between them. CDR3 DNA: TGTGCCAGCAGGCAGGACTCGGGGCCGAGGGAGCAGTTCTTC. Protein product: CASRQDSGPREQFF.

This clone came up once. The V gene is TRBV10-2, the J gene TRBJ2-1, with 10 nucleotides matching TRBD2. This CDR3 is 15 amino acids long. J lost 6 bases, V lost 6 bases, and 8 bases had no gene match. Per the germline V gene, CDR1 is WSHSY and CDR2 is SAAADI. CDR3 sequence reads: CASREAGGLTNEQFF. DNA for the CDR3: TGCGCCAGCAGGGAAGCGGGGGGGTTAACCAATGAGCAGTTCTTC.

The chain joins TRBV5-4 to TRBJ2-1, with 7 bases fitting TRBD1. J lost 10 bases, V lost 3 bases, and 7 bases had no gene match. Per germline, CDR1 SGHNT and CDR2 YYREEE (reference sequence). This CDR3 is 13 amino acids long. In DNA form, the CDR3 reads TGTGCCAGCAGCTCTCGGACAGGTTACGAGCAGTTCTTC. Translated, it gives CASSSRTGYEQFF.

The chain has TRBV7-9 and TRBJ2-3; D uncertain. The CDR3 totals 14 residues. Trimming cost V 2 bases and J 2 bases, with 8 bases left between them. CDR1 and CDR2 from the germline V gene are SEHNR and FQNEAQ (reference sequence). This CDR3 is CASSLLGSTDTQYF. The CDR3 DNA follows: TGTGCCAGCAGCTTACTAGGGTCCACAGATACGCAGTATTTT.

The J gene is TRBJ1-1, the V gene TRBV4-1; perhaps TRBD1 as D (5 bases). Germline CDR1 MGHRA, CDR2 YSYEKL. The CDR3 is made up of 16 amino acids. With 2 bases removed from V and 2 bases from J, the gap between germline ends came to 15 bases. The CDR3 is CASSQFGGSDNTEAFF. The CDR3 DNA is TGCGCCAGCAGCCAATTCGGGGGGTCCGATAACACTGAAGCTTTCTTT.

The chain links TRBV5-1 to TRBJ1-3; 7 bases line up with TRBD1. Per the germline V gene, CDR1 is SGHRS and CDR2 is YFSETQ. The V gene end was trimmed by 4 bases and the J gene end by 0 bases; junction bases not matched to a gene: 4. CDR3 length equals 15 residues. For the CDR3, the DNA is TGCGCCAGCAGCAGGGGACAGCTCTCTGGAAACACCATATATTTT. Its protein product is CASSRGQLSGNTIYF.

The chain has TRBV2 and TRBJ1-4; D may be TRBD1 (5 bases). This CDR3 comprises 14 residues. CDR1 SNHLY and CDR2 FYNNEI come from the germline V gene. The V end lost 1 base, the J end lost 10 bases, and 13 bases lay between the germline ends. In DNA, the CDR3 is TGTGCCAGCAGTGAAGTTTCAACTAGGGGAAAACTGTTTTTT. Its protein product is CASSEVSTRGKLFF.

The chain combines TRBV16 with TRBJ1-1; TRBD1 aligns across 11 bases. Germline V gene sequence: CDR1 KGHSY, CDR2 FQNENV. V gave up 4 bases and J gave up 3 bases; unmatched junction bases: 4. The CDR3 sequence is 15 residues long. The CDR3 here is CASSRSGQGDTEAFF. The CDR3, as DNA: TGTGCCAGCAGCCGATCGGGACAGGGGGACACTGAAGCTTTCTTT.

The chain couples TRBV18 to TRBJ2-2; D gene unclear. The CDR3 sequence is 12 residues long. V was shortened by 6 bases and J by 1 base, with 3 bases between the two germline ends. In germline, CDR1 is KGHSH, CDR2 LQKENI. The CDR3 DNA reads as TGTGCCAGCTCCGGGAACACCGGGGAGCTGTTTTTT. Its protein is CASSGNTGELFF.